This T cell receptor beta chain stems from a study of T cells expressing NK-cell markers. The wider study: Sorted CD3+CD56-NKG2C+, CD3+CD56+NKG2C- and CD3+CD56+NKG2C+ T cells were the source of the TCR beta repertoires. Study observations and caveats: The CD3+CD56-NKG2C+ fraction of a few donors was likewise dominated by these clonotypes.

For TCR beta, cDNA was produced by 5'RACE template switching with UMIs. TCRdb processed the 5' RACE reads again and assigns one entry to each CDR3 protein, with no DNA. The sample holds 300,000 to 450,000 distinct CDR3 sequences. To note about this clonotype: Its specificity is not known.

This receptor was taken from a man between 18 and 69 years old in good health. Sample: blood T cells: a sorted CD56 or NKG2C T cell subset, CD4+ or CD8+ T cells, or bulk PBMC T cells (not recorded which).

This chain's CDR3 is CASRPATFAGGSTDTQYF. This chain joins TRBV12-3 or TRBV12-4 and TRBJ2-3; TCRdb outputs TRBD1, but without DNA this stays unchecked. The CDR3 sequence is 18 residues long.